This T cell receptor beta chain was retrieved from a study of PD-1 blockade in mismatch repair-deficient tumors. Trimming removed 3 bases from V and 2 bases from J; junction bases left unmatched: 13. The CDR3 totals 17 residues. Germline loops: CDR1 MGHRA, CDR2 YSYEKL. The TCR-sequenced patients were a few responders to pembrolizumab. Profiled with immunoSEQ multiplex PCR; TCRdb holds only in-frame clones, not every one. The data contain some 85,000 clones, about 82% of them singletons. This TCR came from an adult with mismatch repair-deficient cancer. The genes are TRBV4-1 and TRBJ2-7, with 7 bases aligning to TRBD2. Sequences were derived from peripheral blood, sampled 44 weeks after starting pembrolizumab. The CDR3 is CASSQVVGPAGAYEQYF. In nucleotides, the CDR3 is TGCGCCAGCAGCCAGGTGGTAGGACCGGCGGGGGCCTACGAGCAGTACTTC.